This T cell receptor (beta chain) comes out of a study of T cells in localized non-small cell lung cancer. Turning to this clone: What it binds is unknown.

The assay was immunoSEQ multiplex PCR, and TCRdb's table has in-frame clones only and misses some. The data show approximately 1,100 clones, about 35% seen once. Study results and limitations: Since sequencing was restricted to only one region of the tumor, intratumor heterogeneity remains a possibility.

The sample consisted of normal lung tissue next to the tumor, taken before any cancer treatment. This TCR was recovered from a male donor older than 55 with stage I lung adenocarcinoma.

CDR3 nucleotide sequence: TGCAGCGTTGGAAGCTGGGACAATGAGCAGTTCTTC. Translated, it gives CSVGSWDNEQFF. The chain joins TRBV29-1 to TRBJ2-1, with D hard to call. CDR1 is SQVTM and CDR2 is ANQGSEA in the germline V gene. V was trimmed by 4 bases and J by 5 bases, leaving 9 bases between them. The CDR3 runs to 12 residues.